Listed below are T cell receptor beta chains from one sample, sequenced in a study of cytomegalovirus exposure and HLA in healthy donors. Clones were sequenced by immunoSEQ multiplex PCR, and TCRdb holds only the in-frame ones, with some missing. The data show about 94,000 clones, more than 75% seen once. The sequenced sample consisted of PBMCs. The receptors originated from a human donor in good health. Both conserved end residues are part of each CDR3. The order of the fields is clone size, D gene, J gene, V gene, CDR3 DNA, CDR3 protein. A D gene is named only where the DNA matches it firmly. Expanded clones get a size class; other rows say once, few or many, or leave the size out.

abundance: -; d_gene: -; j_gene: TRBJ2-5; v_gene: TRBV6-5; CDR3nt: TGTGCCAGCCGACAGCTGGGAGAGACCCAGTACTTC; CDR3aa: CASRQLGETQYF
abundance: -; d_gene: -; j_gene: TRBJ2-7; v_gene: TRBV7-9; CDR3nt: TGTGCCAGCAGCTTAGTCAGCTCCTACGAGCAGTACTTC; CDR3aa: CASSLVSSYEQYF
abundance: -; d_gene: -; j_gene: TRBJ1-1; v_gene: TRBV7-2; CDR3nt: TGTGCCAGCAGCAGGCAGGGAGGAATGAACACTGAAGCTTTCTTT; CDR3aa: CASSRQGGMNTEAFF
abundance: -; d_gene: -; j_gene: TRBJ2-1; v_gene: TRBV6-6; CDR3nt: TGTGCCAGCAGACCAGGCGGGACTGGGGGCAATGAGCAGTTCTTC; CDR3aa: CASRPGGTGGNEQFF
abundance: -; d_gene: TRBD2; j_gene: TRBJ2-1; v_gene: TRBV5-5; CDR3nt: TGTGCCAGCAGCCCATACTTGAGCGGGAGGAGCGGCAATGAGCAGTTCTTC; CDR3aa: CASSPYLSGRSGNEQFF
abundance: few; d_gene: -; j_gene: TRBJ1-4; v_gene: TRBV7-9; CDR3nt: TGTGCCAGCAGCTTAATGAGGGATGAAAAACTGTTTTTT; CDR3aa: CASSLMRDEKLFF
abundance: once; d_gene: -; j_gene: TRBJ1-5; v_gene: TRBV28; CDR3nt: TGTGCCAGCAGCCTAACCGCGGGGGGGTGGGGCAATCAGCCCCAGCATTTT; CDR3aa: CASSLTAGGWGNQPQHF
abundance: -; d_gene: -; j_gene: TRBJ2-3; v_gene: TRBV7-6; CDR3nt: TGTGCCAGCAGCCCGGTAGCAGATACGCAGTATTTT; CDR3aa: CASSPVADTQYF
abundance: -; d_gene: -; j_gene: TRBJ1-1; v_gene: TRBV29-1; CDR3nt: TGCAGCGTTGAAGTTAACGGTTTGGCTTTCTTT; CDR3aa: CSVEVNGLAFF
abundance: -; d_gene: -; j_gene: TRBJ2-7; v_gene: TRBV6-1; CDR3nt: TGTGCCAGCAGTCAAGGACAGATTACCTACGAGCAGTACTTC; CDR3aa: CASSQGQITYEQYF
abundance: -; d_gene: TRBD1; j_gene: TRBJ2-5; v_gene: TRBV7-9; CDR3nt: TGTGCCAGCAGCCGTCGAACAGGGGGGCTACTAGAGACCCAGTACTTC; CDR3aa: CASSRRTGGLLETQYF
abundance: -; d_gene: TRBD1; j_gene: TRBJ1-2; v_gene: TRBV6-5; CDR3nt: TGTGCCAGCAGTTTCACAGGGGTCAGTGGCTACACCTTC; CDR3aa: CASSFTGVSGYTF
abundance: -; d_gene: TRBD2; j_gene: TRBJ2-7; v_gene: TRBV14; CDR3nt: TGTGCCAGCAGCGACACTCTAGCGGGAGGAAACGAGCAGTACTTC; CDR3aa: CASSDTLAGGNEQYF
abundance: once; d_gene: TRBD1; j_gene: TRBJ2-1; v_gene: TRBV27; CDR3nt: TGTGCCAGCAGTCCCGGACAGGGTCTGCATGAGCAGTTCTTC; CDR3aa: CASSPGQGLHEQFF
abundance: -; d_gene: TRBD2; j_gene: TRBJ2-5; v_gene: TRBV2; CDR3nt: TGTGCCAGCAGGATTATTAGGGACTATCAAGAGACCCAGTACTTC; CDR3aa: CASRIIRDYQETQYF
abundance: -; d_gene: -; j_gene: TRBJ2-3; v_gene: TRBV30; CDR3nt: TGTGCCTGGAGTAGTCTAGCAACCCGGAGAGATACGCAGTATTTT; CDR3aa: CAWSSLATRRDTQYF
abundance: -; d_gene: TRBD2; j_gene: TRBJ2-2; v_gene: TRBV27; CDR3nt: TGTGCCAGCAGTCACACTAGCGGGGGACAACTTCTAAACACCGGGGAGCTGTTTTTT; CDR3aa: CASSHTSGGQLLNTGELFF
abundance: -; d_gene: -; j_gene: TRBJ2-3; v_gene: TRBV30; CDR3nt: TGTGCCGGGGGACTTGGGGCGACAGATACGCAGTATTTT; CDR3aa: CAGGLGATDTQYF
abundance: -; d_gene: TRBD2; j_gene: TRBJ2-3; v_gene: TRBV4-2; CDR3nt: TGTGCCAGCAGCCAAGGGTTAGCGGGGGCAACTAGCACAGATACGCAGTATTTT; CDR3aa: CASSQGLAGATSTDTQYF
abundance: once; d_gene: TRBD1; j_gene: TRBJ2-1; v_gene: TRBV7-2; CDR3nt: TGTGCCAGCAGCGGGGACAGAATTTACAATGAGCAGTTCTTC; CDR3aa: CASSGDRIYNEQFF
abundance: -; d_gene: TRBD1; j_gene: TRBJ2-3; v_gene: TRBV19; CDR3nt: TGTGCCAGTATGGACAGGGAATCATACACAGATACGCAGTATTTT; CDR3aa: CASMDRESYTDTQYF
abundance: -; d_gene: -; j_gene: TRBJ2-1; v_gene: TRBV19; CDR3nt: TGTGCCAGTAGTGAGAGGGTCCCTTCCCTTTACAATGAGCAGTTCTTC; CDR3aa: CASSERVPSLYNEQFF
abundance: few; d_gene: -; j_gene: TRBJ1-2; v_gene: TRBV7-3; CDR3nt: TGTGCCAGCAGCTTACGGGGAAGTGGCTACACCTTC; CDR3aa: CASSLRGSGYTF
abundance: once; d_gene: TRBD1; j_gene: TRBJ1-2; v_gene: TRBV9; CDR3nt: TGTGCCAGCAGCGCCCAGGGGGAGATCTATGGCTACACCTTC; CDR3aa: CASSAQGEIYGYTF
abundance: -; d_gene: TRBD1; j_gene: TRBJ1-5; v_gene: TRBV6-1; CDR3nt: TGTGCCAGCAGAACCAGGGGGCGCGATCAGCCCCAGCATTTT; CDR3aa: CASRTRGRDQPQHF
abundance: -; d_gene: TRBD2; j_gene: TRBJ2-5; v_gene: TRBV10-3; CDR3nt: TGTGCCATCAGCTTAGCGGGAGACCGGGAGACCCAGTACTTC; CDR3aa: CAISLAGDRETQYF
abundance: -; d_gene: TRBD2; j_gene: TRBJ2-3; v_gene: TRBV7-8; CDR3nt: TGTGCCAGCAGCAGGGGACTAGCGGGAGAGGGAGATACGCAGTATTTT; CDR3aa: CASSRGLAGEGDTQYF